The sequence of this T cell receptor beta chain was determined in a study of cytomegalovirus exposure and HLA in healthy donors (dated by TCRdb to the late 2010s). As for the study more broadly: A later analysis indicated that the 90 to 150 validation repertoires were generated on the platform also employed for the 600 to 750 repertoires of the first cohort. The study was designed to test whether signatures of past pathogen exposure could be identified by cataloging public T cell receptors. Along with the approximately 650-subject first cohort, a separate validation cohort of over a hundred different subjects was used. The study combined high-throughput TCR immunosequencing, statistical association of individual TCRs with disease status, and machine learning to predict cytomegalovirus infection status. What the research found in general, with its limitations: A later analysis found that TCRs clustered in the first cohort also tended to co-occur in the 120 or so validation repertoires, with 94% of cluster scores above 0. In both the original and validation cohorts, the classifier was reported to diagnose cytomegalovirus status with high specificity and sensitivity. In the study, 150 to 200 TCR beta chains were listed as associated with cytomegalovirus. Three of the identified cytomegalovirus-associated TCR beta chains were confirmed in vitro to be specific for cytomegalovirus antigens. Most TCR sequences were seen in very few donors, while some public TCRs were found in many individuals. All 120 or so repertoires were used to score co-occurrence in the validation cohort in a later analysis, because that analysis had no HLA typing for the cohort. According to the authors, the approach could potentially be generalized to other disease states and immunological phenotypes.

For this clone: This clone's antigen is unknown. No base quality values were provided; no much bigger clone lies one nucleotide off.

Donors formed part of the validation cohort, which comprised 120 subjects and was distinct from the first cohort of fewer than 750 subjects. The library was produced with the immunoSEQ multiplex PCR assay. Per the authors' processing: A statistical classification framework was built for diagnosing cytomegalovirus status from the catalog of TCR beta chain sequences. In its TCRdb copy, this immuneACCESS table keeps in-frame sequences only and misses some clones. Where compared with another copy, unresolved V genes explain less than half of these, and the others have no known cause. Clone size and the V and J calls come from that table; the DNA yielded D and trimming. The sample table shows 60,000 or so clones, and about 91% are seen once. Together, the top ten hold 1.3% of the sample. CDR1 and CDR2 (MNHNS, SASEGT) derive from the germline V gene. V is pared back by 7 bases and J by 6 bases, with 12 bases lying between the germline termini. The CDR3 goes from the cysteine to the phenylalanine over 12 residues. CDR3 DNA is the only sequence kept; it has 36 bases, read in frame from the first base.

The material sequenced was PBMCs. This receptor was identified in a woman younger than 35 in good health and CMV-seronegative. Here the chain combines TRBV6-1 and TRBJ1-2; the D gene is not confidently resolved. The nucleotide sequence is TGTGCCAGCACTGGCTGGTCCGATGGCTACACCTTC. It translates to CASTGWSDGYTF.